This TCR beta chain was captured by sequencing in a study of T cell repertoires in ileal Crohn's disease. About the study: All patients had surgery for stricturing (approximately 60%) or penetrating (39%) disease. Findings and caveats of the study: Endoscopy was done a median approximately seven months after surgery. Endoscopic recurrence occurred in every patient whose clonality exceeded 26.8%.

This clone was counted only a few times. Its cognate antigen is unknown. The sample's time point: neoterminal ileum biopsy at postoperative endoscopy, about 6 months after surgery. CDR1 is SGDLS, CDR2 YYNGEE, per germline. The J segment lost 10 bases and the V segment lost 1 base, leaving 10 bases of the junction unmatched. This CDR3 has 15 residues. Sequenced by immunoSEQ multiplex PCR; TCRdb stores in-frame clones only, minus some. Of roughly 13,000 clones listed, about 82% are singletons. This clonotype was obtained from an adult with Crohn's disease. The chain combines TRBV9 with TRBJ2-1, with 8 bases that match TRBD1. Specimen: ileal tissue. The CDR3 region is CASSVSTGGPTEQFF. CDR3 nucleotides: TGTGCCAGCAGCGTATCCACAGGGGGGCCTACCGAGCAGTTCTTC.